A single sample is the source of the 29 T cell receptor beta chains below, sequenced in a study of neurological immune-mediated disorders (dated by TCRdb to between 2018 and 2021). Library preparation was by 5' RACE. Sequencing took place on an Illumina HiSeq 2500. The public reads were reanalyzed by TCRdb: fastp trimming at Q25, MiXCR alignment, in-frame beta chains only. Rows are unified per CDR3 protein, each entry keeping the most common DNA and genes. Across this sample there are 60,000 to 85,000 distinct CDR3 sequences, with approximately 4.6% seen only once. The ten largest clones add up to roughly 2% of the sample. The specimen was PBMCs. These receptors were obtained from a woman in her 70s with multiple sclerosis.

This clonotype was detected ten times or more. This sequence joins TRBV7-2 and TRBJ2-5, with 7 bases that match TRBD1. The junction had 8 bases not matched to a gene; V was cut back by 4 bases and J by 3 bases. This CDR3 is built from 15 residues. Germline V gene sequence: CDR1 SGHTA, CDR2 FQGNSA. In DNA form, the CDR3 reads TGTGCCAGCAGCTCAACCTATACAGGGGAAGAGACCCAGTACTTC. Translating it yields CASSSTYTGEETQYF.

In this sample, this clonotype turned up many times. The CDR3 DNA is TGCAGTGCTAGAGGTGTAACTAGCGGAGGGTACAATGAGCAGTTCTTC. Translating it yields CSARGVTSGGYNEQFF. V gene TRBV20-1 combines with J gene TRBJ2-1, with 8 bases matching TRBD2. The CDR3 consists of 16 residues. V dropped 1 base and J dropped 4; count of bases not matched to a gene: 9. From germline, CDR1 is DFQATT and CDR2 SNEGSKA (reference sequence).

There are a few counts of this clonotype. V is TRBV9 and J is TRBJ2-3; D gene uncertain. The CDR3 sequence is 13 residues long. Germline assignment: CDR1 SGDLS and CDR2 YYNGEE. Trimming took 0 bases from V and 6 from J, leaving 8 bases between them. In DNA, the CDR3 is TGTGCCAGCAGCGTAGGCCCCGGGGATACGCAGTATTTT. This codes for CASSVGPGDTQYF.

This clonotype was counted many times. This chain joins TRBV5-1 and TRBJ1-1; D might be TRBD1 (5 bases). Trimming stripped 0 bases from V and 7 bases from J, with 19 bases between. Per germline, CDR1 SGHRS and CDR2 YFSETQ. This CDR3 spans 16 amino acids. CDR3 sequence (DNA): TGCGCCAGCAGCTTGGGGGCAGCGGCTGGGGGTGGTGAAGCTTTCTTT. Its translation is CASSLGAAAGGGEAFF.

This clonotype appeared many times. The gene calls are TRBV7-2 and TRBJ2-1; tentative D call: TRBD1 (5 bases). Germline V gene data show CDR1 as SGHTA and CDR2 as FQGNSA. V lost 4 bases and J 7 bases, leaving 17 bases between the germline ends. The CDR3 totals 15 residues. The CDR3 DNA follows: TGTGCCAGCAGCTGGGGCCTAAGGGGTCGAAATGAGCAGTTCTTC. Protein sequence: CASSWGLRGRNEQFF.

There are many counts of this clonotype. V and J are TRBV7-2 and TRBJ2-1; no clear D gene. The V end was cut by 0 bases, the J end by 3 bases, with 6 bases between. This CDR3 spans 14 amino acids. CDR1 and CDR2 from the germline V gene are SGHTA and FQGNSA. CDR3 coding DNA: TGTGCCAGCAGCTTAGCGGCCCTCTACAATGAGCAGTTCTTC. This sequence encodes CASSLAALYNEQFF.

This clonotype occurred many times. The chain is built from TRBV7-8 and TRBJ2-7; TRBD2 is a possible D gene (6 bases). The CDR3 is 15 residues long. Germline CDR1 and CDR2: SGHVS and FQNEAQ. V was cut by 1 base and J by 6 bases, with 16 bases left in between. CDR3 in amino acids: CASSLGLGEALEQYF. The CDR3 bases are TGTGCCAGCAGCTTAGGTCTAGGGGAGGCCCTCGAGCAGTACTTC.

This clonotype was seen repeatedly, ten times or more. The V gene is TRBV6-2 or TRBV6-3, the J gene TRBJ2-1, with 8 nucleotides matching TRBD1. CDR3 length: 15 residues. Looked up from germline, CDR1 is MNHEY and CDR2 is SVGEGT. V lost 8 bases to trimming and J lost 3 bases; unmatched junction nucleotides: 9. The DNA of the CDR3 is TGTGCCAGCGCCTACTCGGACAGGGACTACAATGAGCAGTTCTTC. Translation gives CASAYSDRDYNEQFF.

This clonotype was seen ten or more times. The chain is built from TRBV29-1 and TRBJ1-4, with a weak D call TRBD1 (5 bases). The CDR3 is 12 residues long. V lost 5 bases and J 8 bases, leaving 12 bases between the germline ends. Germline-derived CDR1 and CDR2 are SQVTM and ANQGSEA. This chain's CDR3 is CSVSYGGEKLFF. The CDR3 nucleotides are TGCAGCGTTTCCTACGGGGGGGAAAAACTGTTTTTT.

This clonotype was recorded at least ten times. The chain carries TRBV6-2 or TRBV6-3 and TRBJ1-2; 7 bases match TRBD1. Germline V gene lookup returns CDR1 MNHEY and CDR2 SVGEGT. The length of the CDR3 is 20 residues. J lost 5 bases, V lost 0 bases, and 21 bases had no gene match. This CDR3 reads CASSYSTGGTAPFLLYGYTF. DNA for the CDR3: TGTGCCAGCAGTTACTCGACGGGCGGGACAGCTCCTTTCTTACTATATGGCTACACCTTC.

The chain employs TRBV7-2 and TRBJ2-2; TRBD2 aligns across 7 bases. Germline CDR1 SGHTA, CDR2 FQGNSA. CDR3 length equals 14 residues. V shed 0 bases, J shed 5 bases, and the junction held 0 bases outside the gene matches. CDR3 region: CASSLAGGTGELFF. In DNA, the CDR3 is TGTGCCAGCAGCTTAGCCGGGGGGACCGGGGAGCTGTTTTTT. Full variable domain (outside the CDR3, taken from reference TRBV7-2 and TRBJ2-2): GAGVSQSPSNKVTEKGKDVELRCDPISGHTALYWYRQSLGQGLEFLIYFQGNSAPDKSGLPSDRFSAERTGGSVSTLTIQRTQQEDSAVYLCASSLAGGTGELFFGEGSRLTVL.

Many counts were recorded for this clonotype. In nucleotides, the CDR3 is TGCGCCAGCAGCCAGATCCGTGCGGGGGGGGCAGATACGCAGTATTTT. Translated, it gives CASSQIRAGGADTQYF. The V gene is TRBV4-1, the J gene TRBJ2-3; 9 nucleotides agree with TRBD2. This CDR3 has 16 amino acids. J lost 4 bases, V lost 3 bases, and 8 bases had no gene match. Germline CDR1 MGHRA, CDR2 YSYEKL.

There are many counts of this clonotype. V and J are TRBV20-1 and TRBJ2-3; the D is unclear. CDR1 and CDR2 (germline): DFQATT, SNEGSKA (reference sequence). V was pared by 3 bases and J by 6 bases, with 13 bases between. This CDR3 contains 13 residues. The CDR3 sequence is CSASPPPWDTQYF. In nucleotides, the CDR3 is TGCAGTGCTAGTCCCCCCCCATGGGATACGCAGTATTTT.

This clonotype was detected many times. The genes are TRBV12-3 or TRBV12-4 and TRBJ2-3; D not resolved. Trimming shortened V by 7 bases and J by 2 bases, and 4 bases separated the two germline ends. CDR3 length: 11 residues. CDR3 amino acids: CASTLTDTQYF. CDR3 DNA: TGTGCCAGCACCCTCACAGATACGCAGTATTTT.

This clonotype was seen at least ten times. The chain uses TRBV20-1 and TRBJ1-1; D unresolved. The V gene's germline CDR1 is DFQATT and CDR2 SNEGSKA (reference sequence). The CDR3 is 15 amino acids. Trimming stripped 6 bases from V and 3 bases from J, with 20 bases between. CDR3: CSARSGSLSYTEAFF. The CDR3 region has the DNA TGCAGTGCCAGATCCGGGTCCTTATCCTACACTGAAGCTTTCTTT.

This clonotype has more than one count but fewer than ten. A junction end diverges from the germline sequence, so it may reflect a read error. This chain connects TRBV4-1 to TRBJ2-7, with TRBD1 identical over 7 bases. The CDR3 runs 15 residues. Germline V gene lookup returns CDR1 MGHRA and CDR2 YSYEKL. The CDR3 reads CASSQTTGVSYAQYF. CDR3 DNA sequence: TGCGCCAGCAGCCAGACTACAGGGGTTTCCTACGCGCAGTACTTC.

This clonotype occurred many times. The chain has TRBV7-9 and TRBJ2-1; tentatively, D is TRBD1 or TRBD2 (5 bases each). Germline V lookup: CDR1 SEHNR, CDR2 FQNEAQ (reference sequence). CDR3 length equals 13 residues. Trimming cost V 1 base and J 7 bases, with 8 bases left between them. The CDR3 spells CASSLVGENEQFF. The CDR3 DNA reads as TGTGCCAGCAGCTTAGTGGGGGAAAATGAGCAGTTCTTC.

This clonotype was observed many times. The chain combines TRBV5-5 with TRBJ2-3; a possible D gene is TRBD1 (6 bases). Per germline, CDR1 SGHKS and CDR2 YYEKEE (reference sequence). The CDR3 is made up of 14 amino acids. The V and J ends lost 4 bases and 1 base respectively, with 10 bases between them. As DNA, the CDR3 is TGTGCCAGCAGCGTGGACAGCCGCACAGATACGCAGTATTTT. It is translated as CASSVDSRTDTQYF. Supplemented by reference TRBV5-5 and TRBJ2-3, the full variable domain reads DAGVTQSPTHLIKTRGQQVTLRCSPISGHKSVSWYQQVLGQGPQFIFQYYEKEERGRGNFPDRFSARQFPNYSSELNVNALLLGDSALYLCASSVDSRTDTQYFGPGTRLTVL.

This clonotype was counted ten times or more. The V call is TRBV2, the J call TRBJ1-5; weak D call: TRBD1 (6 bases). Trimming pared 4 bases from V and 3 bases from J, leaving 13 bases between. This CDR3 is built from 15 residues. The V gene's germline CDR1 is SNHLY and CDR2 FYNNEI. CDR3 sequence (DNA): TGTGCCAGCAGTGGGACAGAGACTTACAATCAGCCCCAGCATTTT. Its translation is CASSGTETYNQPQHF.

This clonotype has ten or more counts. The chain carries TRBV6-1 and TRBJ1-5, with D perhaps TRBD1 (5 bases). The V and J ends lost 6 bases and 7 bases respectively, with 16 bases between them. This CDR3 contains 14 residues. Germline V gene data show CDR1 as MNHNS and CDR2 as SASEGT. In DNA, the CDR3 is TGTGCCAGCAGCGGTGGGGCAGTGGGACAGCCCCAGCATTTT. Translated: CASSGGAVGQPQHF.

This clonotype was observed many times. The genes are TRBV5-1 and TRBJ2-2; D gene ambiguous. The CDR3 is made up of 13 amino acids. Germline CDR1 and CDR2: SGHRS and YFSETQ. Trimming left V 0 bases short and J 4 bases short, with 4 bases between. The CDR3 loop is CASSLGVTGELFF. CDR3 sequence (DNA): TGCGCCAGCAGCTTGGGAGTCACCGGGGAGCTGTTTTTT.

This clonotype was seen repeatedly, ten times or more. The chain joins TRBV27 to TRBJ2-1, with D perhaps TRBD1 (6 bases). This CDR3 is built from 14 residues. V shed 3 bases and J shed 6 bases, with 12 bases lying between them. Germline V CDR1 and CDR2: MNHEY, SMNVEV (reference sequence). The CDR3 nucleotides read TGTGCCAGCAGTTTTGGGGGCATGGCCAATGAGCAGTTCTTC. It specifies CASSFGGMANEQFF.

This clonotype was picked up many times. The J gene is TRBJ2-2, the V gene TRBV6-5; unclear D gene. The CDR3 covers 14 residues. The V and J ends lost 8 bases and 5 bases respectively, with 15 bases between them. Germline CDR1 MNHEY, CDR2 SVGAGI. The CDR3 is CASRRTGGTGELFF. The CDR3 bases are TGTGCCAGCCGGCGGACGGGTGGGACCGGGGAGCTGTTTTTT.

For this clonotype: A read error may explain this, as a much larger clone is one base away. The chain carries TRBV4-3 and TRBJ1-6; D is unclear. CDR1 is LGHNA, CDR2 YSLEER, per germline. The CDR3 contains 15 residues. The DNA of the CDR3 is TGCGCCAGCAGCCGAGATGCAGGATCCAATTCACACCTCCACTTT. It yields the protein CASSRDAGSNSHLHF.

The chain joins TRBV7-8 to TRBJ2-3; a possible D gene is TRBD1 (6 bases). CDR3 length equals 16 residues. V was cut by 3 bases and J by 0 bases, with 13 bases left in between. Germline V lookup: CDR1 SGHVS, CDR2 FQNEAQ. The CDR3 DNA is TGTGCCAGCAGCTTGGACAGACGCTCTAGCACAGATACGCAGTATTTT. It yields the protein CASSLDRRSSTDTQYF.

This clonotype was seen repeatedly, ten times or more. The chain has TRBV12-3 or TRBV12-4 and TRBJ1-4, with D unclear. The CDR3 is 14 amino acids. V was cut by 6 bases and J by 8 bases, with 16 bases left in between. In nucleotides, the CDR3 is TGTGCCAGCAGCTCCTCCGGGCGTGGCGAAAAACTGTTTTTT. Amino acid sequence: CASSSSGRGEKLFF.

This clonotype was counted at least ten times. The chain uses TRBV7-2 and TRBJ2-1, with 8 bases aligning to TRBD1. The CDR3 length is 13 residues. Germline V CDR1 and CDR2: SGHTA, FQGNSA. Trimming took 6 bases from V and 7 from J; bases not matched to a gene: 5. The CDR3 here is CASRGQGRNEQFF. The DNA of the CDR3 is TGTGCCAGCAGAGGACAGGGTAGGAATGAGCAGTTCTTC.

This clonotype was seen repeatedly, ten times or more. The gene calls are TRBV4-2 and TRBJ2-1; 7 positions match TRBD2. The CDR3 runs to 17 residues. V lost 0 bases to trimming and J lost 2 bases; unmatched junction nucleotides: 7. Germline assignment: CDR1 LGHNA and CDR2 YNFKEQ. CDR3 sequence: CASSQDLVSGPYNEQFF. CDR3 bases: TGTGCCAGCAGCCAAGATCTAGTTAGCGGGCCCTACAATGAGCAGTTCTTC.

In its sample, this clonotype was seen many times. This sequence joins TRBV20-1 and TRBJ2-1, with TRBD2 matching over 7 bases. Germline values: CDR1 DFQATT, CDR2 SNEGSKA (reference sequence). The CDR3 spans 13 residues. CDR3 residues: CSLRDYLYNEQFF. CDR3 DNA sequence: TGCAGCCTCCGGGACTACCTTTACAATGAGCAGTTCTTC.